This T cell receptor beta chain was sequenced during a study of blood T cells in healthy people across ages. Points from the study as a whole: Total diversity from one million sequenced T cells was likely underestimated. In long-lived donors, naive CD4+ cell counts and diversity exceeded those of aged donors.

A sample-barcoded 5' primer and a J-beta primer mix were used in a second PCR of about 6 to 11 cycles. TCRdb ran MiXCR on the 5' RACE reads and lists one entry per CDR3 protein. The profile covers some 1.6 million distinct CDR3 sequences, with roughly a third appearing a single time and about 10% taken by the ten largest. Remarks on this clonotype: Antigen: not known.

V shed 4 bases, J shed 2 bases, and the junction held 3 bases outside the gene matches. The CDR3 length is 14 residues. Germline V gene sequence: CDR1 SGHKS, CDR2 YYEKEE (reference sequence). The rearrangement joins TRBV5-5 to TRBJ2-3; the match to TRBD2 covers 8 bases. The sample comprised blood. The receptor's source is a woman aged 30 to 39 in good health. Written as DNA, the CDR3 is TGTGCCAGCAGCATAGCGGGACCCACAGATACGCAGTATTTT. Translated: CASSIAGPTDTQYF.